These T cell receptor beta chains were read from a single sample in a study of CD8 T cells in ankylosing spondylitis. TCRdb ran MiXCR on the 5' RACE reads and lists one entry per CDR3 protein. This table holds about 240,000 distinct CDR3 sequences, around 7.8% found once. Material: blood, either unsorted or a sorted T cell fraction (not recorded which). These receptor sequences come from a male donor with ankylosing spondylitis or in good health (not recorded which). Each CDR3 is given with its conserved first and last residue. The order of the fields is V gene, clone size, D gene, J gene, CDR3 DNA, CDR3 protein. The D gene is left open where the match is weak. Clone size is given for some rows only: seen once, a few or many times, or a class if the clone is expanded.

>TRBV6-2/TRBV6-3|many|NA|TRBJ1-6
TGTGCCAGCAGTTACCGACAGACGGATAATTCACCCCTCCACTTT
CASSYRQTDNSPLHF
>TRBV20-1|many|NA|TRBJ1-2
TGCAGTGCTAGAGTACCGCATGGCTACACCTTC
CSARVPHGYTF
>TRBV25-1|many|NA|TRBJ1-6
TGTGCCAGCAGTATGAATCTCAGGGCCAATTCACCCCTCCACTTT
CASSMNLRANSPLHF
>TRBV15|many|TRBD1|TRBJ2-7
TGTGCCACCAGCAGGGACAGGGTCTACGAGCAGTACTTC
CATSRDRVYEQYF
>TRBV19|NA|NA|TRBJ1-5
TGTGCCAGTAGTATAGGACTGTACTTAGATCAGCCCCAGCATTTT
CASSIGLYLDQPQHF
>TRBV29-1|NA|NA|TRBJ2-1
TGCAGCGGGTCTTGGGGGCCCAGCAATGAGCAGTTCTTC
CSGSWGPSNEQFF
>TRBV28|many|TRBD2|TRBJ2-7
TGTGCCAGCAGTGGGGGGGGATATTTTAACGAGCAGTACTTC
CASSGGGYFNEQYF
>TRBV20-1|many|TRBD2|TRBJ2-7
TGCAGTGCGCCGTTAGCGGGGGGGCGCGAGCAGTACTTC
CSAPLAGGREQYF
>TRBV19|many|NA|TRBJ1-5
TGTGCCAGTAGAGGCAGGGACGATCAGCCCCAGCATTTT
CASRGRDDQPQHF
>TRBV29-1|many|TRBD2|TRBJ2-1
TGCAGCCCCCGGATAGCGGGTAGATTGAATGAGCAGTTCTTC
CSPRIAGRLNEQFF
>TRBV12-3/TRBV12-4|many|NA|TRBJ2-3
TGTGCCAGCAGTTTTGGCGGTAGCACAGATACGCAGTATTTT
CASSFGGSTDTQYF
>TRBV4-1|few|NA|TRBJ2-5
TGCGCCAGCAGCCAGGGGGGCTCGGGGTTAGAGACCCAGTACTTC
CASSQGGSGLETQYF
>TRBV12-3/TRBV12-4|few|NA|TRBJ1-1
TGTGCCAGCACCCGACTCCAGCGCGCTGAAGAAGCTTTCTTT
CASTRLQRAEEAFF
>TRBV29-1|many|NA|TRBJ2-5
TGCAGCTCCCGCGAGGGGTCCTACCAAGAGACCCAGTACTTC
CSSREGSYQETQYF
>TRBV7-9|many|NA|TRBJ1-6
TGTGCCAGCAGCTTAGACAGGGAAAATTCACCCCTCCACTTT
CASSLDRENSPLHF
>TRBV7-6|many|NA|TRBJ2-3
TGTGCCAGCAGCTTAGCAACTAGCAGCACAGATACGCAGTATTTT
CASSLATSSTDTQYF
>TRBV20-1|many|NA|TRBJ1-2
TGCAGTGCTAGAGATCTTGGATCGATAGGGGCCGGCTACACCTTC
CSARDLGSIGAGYTF
>TRBV12-5|few|NA|TRBJ1-1
TGTGCTAGTGGTTTGCTGAGTGGGGGGGCCTGGAACACTGAAGCTTTCTTT
CASGLLSGGAWNTEAFF
>TRBV13|many|NA|TRBJ2-7
TGTGCCAGCAGCCAGACGGGGATCAACTACGAGCAGTACTTC
CASSQTGINYEQYF
>TRBV7-2|many|NA|TRBJ2-2
TGCGCCAGCAGCTTTGGGCGTAACACCGGGGAGCTGTTTTTT
CASSFGRNTGELFF
>TRBV4-1|many|TRBD2|TRBJ2-3
TGCGCCAGCAGCCAAGAGGCTGCAGCGGGAGGCCAGGATACGCAGTATTTT
CASSQEAAAGGQDTQYF
>TRBV10-3|many|NA|TRBJ2-7
TGTGCCATCAGTGTACAAGCAGGCGACGAGCAGTACTTC
CAISVQAGDEQYF